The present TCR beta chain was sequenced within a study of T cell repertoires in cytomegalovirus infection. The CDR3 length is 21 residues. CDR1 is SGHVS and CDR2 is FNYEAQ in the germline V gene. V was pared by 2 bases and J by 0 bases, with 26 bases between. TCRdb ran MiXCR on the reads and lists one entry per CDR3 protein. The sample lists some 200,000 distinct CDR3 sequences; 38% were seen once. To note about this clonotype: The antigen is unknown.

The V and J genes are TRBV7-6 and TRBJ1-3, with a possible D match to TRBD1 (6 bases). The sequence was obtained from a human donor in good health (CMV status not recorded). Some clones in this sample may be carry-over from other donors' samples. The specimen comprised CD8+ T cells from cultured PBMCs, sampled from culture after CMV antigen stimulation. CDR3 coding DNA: TGTGCCAGCAGCTTATCCCCCCGGTGGGGGGGCATATTCATCTCTGGAAACACCATATATTTT. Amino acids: CASSLSPRWGGIFISGNTIYF. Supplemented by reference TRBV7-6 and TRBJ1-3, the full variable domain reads GAGVSQSPRYKVTKRGQDVALRCDPISGHVSLYWYRQALGQGPEFLTYFNYEAQQDKSGLPNDRFSAERPEGSISTLTIQRTEQRDSAMYRCASSLSPRWGGIFISGNTIYFGEGSWLTVV.